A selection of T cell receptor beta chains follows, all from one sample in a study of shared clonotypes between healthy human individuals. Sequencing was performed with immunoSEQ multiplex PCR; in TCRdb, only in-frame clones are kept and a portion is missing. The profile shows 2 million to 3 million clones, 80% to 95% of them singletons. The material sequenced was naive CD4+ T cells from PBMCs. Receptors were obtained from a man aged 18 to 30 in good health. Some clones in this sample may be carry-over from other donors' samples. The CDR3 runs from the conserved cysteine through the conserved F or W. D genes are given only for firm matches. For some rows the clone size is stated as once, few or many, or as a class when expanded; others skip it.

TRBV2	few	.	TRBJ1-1	TGTGCCACGCGCCGGACGGAGAACACTGAAGCTTTCTTT	CATRRTENTEAFF
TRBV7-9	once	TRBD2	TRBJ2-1	TGTGCCAGCAGCTTAAGACTAGCGGGGGACAATGAGCAGTTCTTC	CASSLRLAGDNEQFF
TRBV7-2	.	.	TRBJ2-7	TGTGCCAGCAGCTTCTTGGCCATCTACGAGCAGTACTTC	CASSFLAIYEQYF
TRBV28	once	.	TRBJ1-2	TGTGCCAGCAGTTTAGGCAGATCCTATGGCTACACCTTC	CASSLGRSYGYTF
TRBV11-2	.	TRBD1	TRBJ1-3	TGTGCCAGCAGCCCAGGGGGAGTCTCTGGAAACACCATATATTTT	CASSPGGVSGNTIYF
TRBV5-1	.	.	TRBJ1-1	TGCGCCAGCAGCGCACTACCAGGGGCGAACACTGAAGCTTTCTTT	CASSALPGANTEAFF
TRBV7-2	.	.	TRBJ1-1	TGTGCCAGCAGCTTCTTAGGGGTTAGTGTGAACACTGAAGCTTTCTTT	CASSFLGVSVNTEAFF
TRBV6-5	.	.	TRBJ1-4	TGTGCCAGCAGTTACACGATTACCCAGGGGGAAAAACTGTTTTTT	CASSYTITQGEKLFF
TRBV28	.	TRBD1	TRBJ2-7	TGTGCCAGCACCATATCACGGGACAGCTACGAGCAGTACTTC	CASTISRDSYEQYF
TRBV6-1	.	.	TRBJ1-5	TGTGCCTCCGGGGATCAGCCCCAGCATTTT	CASGDQPQHF
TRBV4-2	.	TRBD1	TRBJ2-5	TGTGCCAGCAGCTACGGGACAGGGGGACTCCAAGAGACCCAGTACTTC	CASSYGTGGLQETQYF
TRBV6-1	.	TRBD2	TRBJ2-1	TGTGCCAGCAGTGAGTACCCCGGGGGGGATGAGCAGTTCTTC	CASSEYPGGDEQFF
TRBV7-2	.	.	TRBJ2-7	TGTGCCAGCAGCCTCATGGGGGGCTACGAGCAGTACTTC	CASSLMGGYEQYF
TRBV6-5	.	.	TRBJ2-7	TGTGCCAGCAGTTACTCGAGTGCCTACATCTACGAGCAGTACTTC	CASSYSSAYIYEQYF
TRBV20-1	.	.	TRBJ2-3	TGCAGTGCTATGGGAAATACGCAGTATTTT	CSAMGNTQYF
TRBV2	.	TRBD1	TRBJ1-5	TGTGCCAGCAGTTTACTCGGACAGGCTAATAGCAATCAGCCCCAGCATTTT	CASSLLGQANSNQPQHF
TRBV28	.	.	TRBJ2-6	TGTGCCAGCAGTTTATTGGGGATCCGCTCTGGGGCCAACGTCCTGACTTTC	CASSLLGIRSGANVLTF
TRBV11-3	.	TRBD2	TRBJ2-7	TGTGCCAGCAGCTCCGGGACTAGGGGCGAGCAGTACTTC	CASSSGTRGEQYF